The sequence of this T cell receptor beta chain was determined in a study of blood T cells in healthy people across ages. A second PCR, run for 7 to 11 cycles, used a sample-barcoded 5' primer plus a J-beta primer mix. A template-switch adaptor containing 12 random nucleotides labeled each cDNA molecule. TCRdb reanalysed the 5' RACE reads using MiXCR and keeps one entry per CDR3 protein. In the table there are some 1.5 million distinct CDR3 sequences, around 40% of which are singletons. This clonotype was observed a handful of times. The V gene's germline CDR1 is DFQATT and CDR2 SNEGSKA (reference sequence). The CDR3 has 12 amino acids. V trimming: 7 bases; J trimming: 5 bases; junction bases outside the gene matches: 6. Donors were healthy Caucasian individuals from Russia aged roughly 6 to 90. Each sample yielded at least 6 micrograms of PBMC total RNA.

The sequenced sample was blood. This TCR was recovered from a young woman in good health. This chain uses TRBV20-1 with TRBJ1-1; 8 positions match TRBD1. CDR3 bases: TGCAGTGATCGACAGGGGCAGACTGAAGCTTTCTTT. Translating gives CSDRQGQTEAFF.